The 28 T cell receptor beta chains below come from one sample, sequenced in a study of shared clonotypes between healthy human individuals. Clones were sequenced by immunoSEQ multiplex PCR, and TCRdb holds only the in-frame ones, with some missing. This table holds 550,000 to 600,000 clones, roughly 79% found once. Material: PBMCs. The receptors were sampled from a woman between 35 and 50 years old in good health. Some clones in this sample may be carry-over from other donors' samples.

As regards this clone: This may be a read error: a much more frequent sequence differs by one nucleotide. V gene TRBV30 combines with J gene TRBJ2-7, with D perhaps TRBD2 (5 bases). The CDR3 consists of 13 residues. Germline V gives CDR1 GTSNPN, CDR2 SVGIG (reference sequence). V lost 4 bases, J lost 2 bases, and 12 bases lay in between. The CDR3 protein is CAWNVPEAYEQYF. The CDR3 region has the DNA TGTGCCTGGAATGTCCCGGAGGCCTACGAGCAGTACTTC.

A note on this clone: A much larger clone differs from this one at a single base, so this may be a read error. The chain recombines TRBV7-2 with TRBJ2-7; perhaps TRBD1 as D (6 bases). The germline V gene encodes CDR1 SGHTA and CDR2 FQGNSA. The CDR3 is made up of 14 amino acids. In nucleotides, the CDR3 is TGTGCCAGCAGCTTACAGGGGAGCTCCTACAAGCAGTACTTC. The encoded protein is CASSLQGSSYKQYF.

The chain joins TRBV30 to TRBJ2-5; D assignment may be TRBD1 or TRBD2 (5 bases each). Germline CDR1 GTSNPN, CDR2 SVGIG (reference sequence). Trimming took 4 bases from V and 1 from J, leaving 16 bases between them. There are 15 residues in the CDR3. The CDR3 nucleotides read TGTGCCTGGAAGGTCCGACAGACTACCCAAGAGACCCAGTACTTC. It yields the protein CAWKVRQTTQETQYF.

The chain is built from TRBV7-9 and TRBJ1-1, with D unclear. Germline CDR1 is SEHNR and CDR2 is FQNEAQ (reference sequence). Trimming shortened V by 1 base and J by 4 bases, and 10 bases separated the two germline ends. The CDR3 has 14 amino acids. CDR3 residues: CASSLGWVGTEAFF. The DNA of the CDR3 is TGTGCCAGCAGCTTAGGTTGGGTGGGCACTGAAGCTTTCTTT.

The sample holds one count of this clone. The V call is TRBV5-1, the J call TRBJ1-1; TRBD1 matches 11 bases. This CDR3 comprises 19 residues. Germline V lookup: CDR1 SGHRS, CDR2 YFSETQ. The trim removed 3 bases at V and 1 base at J, leaving 14 bases unmatched. The chain's CDR3 is CASSYDSRTGGVTNTEAFF. CDR3 DNA sequence: TGCGCCAGCAGCTACGACTCCAGGACAGGGGGCGTTACGAACACTGAAGCTTTCTTT.

The CDR3 coding sequence is TGTGCCAGCAGCTACCGGGACTACACAGATACGCAGTATTTT. It specifies CASSYRDYTDTQYF. The genes are TRBV7-8 and TRBJ2-3, with 7 positions matching TRBD2. The length of the CDR3 is 14 residues. Germline loops: CDR1 SGHVS, CDR2 FQNEAQ. Trimming removed 4 bases from V and 2 bases from J; junction bases left unmatched: 3.

The chain has TRBV7-3 and TRBJ2-3; D unclear. Germline lookup yields CDR1 SGHTA and CDR2 FQGTGA. The CDR3 has 12 residues. Trimming shortened V by 4 bases and J by 1 base, and 3 bases separated the two germline ends. CDR3 in amino acids: CASSWGTDTQYF. The CDR3 DNA is TGTGCCAGCAGCTGGGGCACAGATACGCAGTATTTT.

The chain couples TRBV10-3 to TRBJ1-1; D not certain. Germline assignment: CDR1 ENHRY and CDR2 SYGVKD. The CDR3 loop spans 13 amino acids. V lost 1 base and J lost 1, with 4 bases in between. CDR3 nucleotides: TGTGCCATCAGTGAGTTGGGGAACACTGAAGCTTTCTTT. Residues: CAISELGNTEAFF.

V is TRBV19 and J is TRBJ1-5; no firm D call. The germline V gene encodes CDR1 LNHDA and CDR2 SQIVND (reference sequence). Trimming removed 5 bases at V and 2 bases at J, with 10 bases between. The CDR3 runs to 14 residues. CDR3 sequence: CASSGSRGNQPQHF. The CDR3 bases are TGTGCCAGTAGTGGTTCAAGGGGCAATCAGCCCCAGCATTTT.

This chain joins TRBV6-1 and TRBJ2-5, with 14 bases lining up with TRBD2. CDR3 length: 16 residues. CDR1 MNHNS and CDR2 SASEGT come from the germline V gene. Trimming at V came to 4 bases and at J to 3 bases, leaving 4 bases not matched to a gene. As DNA, the CDR3 is TGTGCCAGCAGTGTAAGACTAGCGGGAGGGGAAGAGACCCAGTACTTC. This codes for CASSVRLAGGEETQYF.

The chain employs TRBV7-8 and TRBJ2-4; 8 nucleotides align to TRBD1. V gave up 6 bases and J gave up 1 base; unmatched junction bases: 5. The CDR3 contains 15 residues. The V gene's germline CDR1 is SGHVS and CDR2 FQNEAQ. Written as DNA, the CDR3 is TGTGCCAGCAGACCAAACAGGGGGGCCAAAAACATTCAGTACTTC. It specifies CASRPNRGAKNIQYF.

Written as DNA, the CDR3 is TGTGCCAGCAGCTCTTATCAGGACGTCTACAATGAGCAGTTCTTC. This gives the protein CASSSYQDVYNEQFF. The chain combines TRBV11-2 with TRBJ2-1; D remains unclear. The CDR3 covers 15 residues. The V and J ends lost 4 bases and 3 bases respectively, with 13 bases between them. The germline CDR1 and CDR2 sequences are SGHAT and FQNNGV. Combining the CDR3 with reference TRBV11-2 and TRBJ2-1 gives the whole variable domain EAGVAQSPRYKIIEKRQSVAFWCNPISGHATLYWYQQILGQGPKLLIQFQNNGVVDDSQLPKDRFSAERLKGVDSTLKIQPAKLEDSAVYLCASSSYQDVYNEQFFGPGTRLTVL.

The V and J genes are TRBV10-3 and TRBJ1-1; the D is unclear. V lost 6 bases and J lost 6, with 11 bases in between. The CDR3 consists of 12 residues. Per germline, CDR1 ENHRY and CDR2 SYGVKD. The CDR3 nucleotides are TGTGCCATCAGACAAGACCCCGCTGAAGCTTTCTTT. Its translation: CAIRQDPAEAFF.

The J gene is TRBJ1-5, the V gene TRBV27; D call uncertain. The CDR3 length is 16 residues. The germline CDR1 and CDR2 sequences are MNHEY and SMNVEV (reference sequence). The V end was cut by 3 bases, the J end by 0 bases, with 12 bases between. CDR3 amino acids: CASSLLSGYSNQPQHF. Here the CDR3 DNA reads TGTGCCAGCAGTTTGTTATCAGGCTATAGCAATCAGCCCCAGCATTTT.

The chain links TRBV11-3 to TRBJ2-2; the match to TRBD1 covers 8 bases. V lost 8 bases to trimming and J lost 5 bases; unmatched junction nucleotides: 4. The CDR3 totals 13 residues. Germline CDR1 SGHNT, CDR2 YENEEA. The CDR3 bases are TGTGCCAGCCGGGACAGGTATACCGGGGAGCTGTTTTTT. Translating it yields CASRDRYTGELFF.

The genes are TRBV4-3 and TRBJ2-5; 7 bases fit TRBD1. J gave up 6 bases and V 1 base, and 5 bases lay outside the gene matches. The CDR3 spans 14 residues. From germline, CDR1 is LGHNA and CDR2 YSLEER. This CDR3 is CASSQGQGPKTQYF. The CDR3 DNA sequence: TGCGCCAGCAGCCAAGGACAGGGTCCGAAGACCCAGTACTTC.

The chain recombines TRBV23-1 with TRBJ1-5, with a tentative D call TRBD1 (6 bases). TRBV23-1 is treated as an ORF (open reading frame) with a function not yet certain. V gave up 6 bases and J gave up 4 bases, with 7 bases separating them. The CDR3 is 12 amino acids. Here the CDR3 DNA reads TGCGCCAGCAGCAGGGGAAATCAGCCCCAGCATTTT. Residues: CASSRGNQPQHF.

V and J are TRBV25-1 and TRBJ1-4, with TRBD1 matching 7 bases. J gave up 10 bases and V 4 bases, and 6 bases lay outside the gene matches. Germline lookup yields CDR1 MGHDK and CDR2 SYGVNS. CDR3 length: 13 amino acids. The CDR3 loop reads CASSGGDRAKLFF. The DNA of the CDR3 is TGTGCCAGCAGTGGGGGTGACAGGGCAAAACTGTTTTTT.

The rearrangement uses TRBV11-2 and TRBJ2-3; D not certain. The CDR3 spans 13 residues. V lost 1 base and J lost 5, with 7 bases in between. The germline CDR1 and CDR2 sequences are SGHAT and FQNNGV. CDR3 in DNA: TGTGCCAGCAGCTTAGGGGAAGAAGATACGCAGTATTTT. It is translated as CASSLGEEDTQYF.

The V and J genes are TRBV28 and TRBJ2-3; 7 bases match TRBD2. Per the germline V gene, CDR1 is MDHEN and CDR2 is SYDVKM. With V trimmed by 3 bases and J by 4 bases, 7 bases remained unmatched. This CDR3 is 15 amino acids long. The CDR3 spells CASSFWGGSADTQYF. CDR3 nucleotides: TGTGCCAGCAGTTTCTGGGGCGGGAGCGCAGATACGCAGTATTTT.

This clone was observed at least ten times. The chain couples TRBV5-1 to TRBJ2-2, with D perhaps matching TRBD2 (5 bases). Germline CDR1 is SGHRS and CDR2 is YFSETQ. The CDR3 is 12 residues long. Trimming shortened V by 8 bases and J by 5 bases, and 10 bases separated the two germline ends. The CDR3 nucleotides read TGCGCCAGTACCTCGGGGACCGGGGAGCTGTTTTTT. This translates into CASTSGTGELFF.

V is TRBV7-9 and J is TRBJ1-4; tentatively, D is TRBD1 (5 bases). This CDR3 contains 15 residues. The germline gives CDR1 SEHNR, CDR2 FQNEAQ (reference sequence). Trimming pared 1 base from V and 5 bases from J, leaving 11 bases between. In nucleotides, the CDR3 is TGTGCCAGCAGCTTAGACACAGGAGCAAATGAAAAACTGTTTTTT. Protein sequence: CASSLDTGANEKLFF.

V usage is TRBV28 and J usage is TRBJ2-5, with D possibly called TRBD1 or TRBD2 (5 bases each). Germline assignment: CDR1 MDHEN and CDR2 SYDVKM. The CDR3 consists of 15 residues. Between the trimmed V and J ends, which lost 6 bases and 5 bases, there was a span of 19 bases. CDR3 residues: CASSGTGPSRETQYF. In DNA, the CDR3 is TGTGCCAGCAGCGGAACGGGACCCTCGAGGGAGACCCAGTACTTC.

Only a few counts were recorded for this clone. The rearrangement joins TRBV25-1 to TRBJ2-1; D gene unclear. CDR1 and CDR2 (germline): MGHDK, SYGVNS. Deletions cut 5 bases from V and 9 bases from J, with 17 bases between. This CDR3 spans 14 amino acids. The chain's CDR3 is CASSPSSGQIEQFF. The CDR3 DNA reads as TGTGCCAGCAGTCCCTCGTCTGGGCAGATTGAGCAGTTCTTC. Looking up the rest from reference TRBV25-1 and TRBJ2-1 gives the full variable domain: EADIYQTPRYLVIGTGKKITLECSQTMGHDKMYWYQQDPGMELHLIHYSYGVNSTEKGDLSSESTVSRIRTEHFPLTLESARPSHTSQYLCASSPSSGQIEQFFGPGTRLTVL.

The chain carries TRBV9 and TRBJ2-1, with 9 bases identical to TRBD2. Trimming removed 2 bases from V and 5 bases from J; junction bases left unmatched: 5. Germline V CDR1 and CDR2: SGDLS, YYNGEE. The length of the CDR3 is 15 residues. The CDR3 reads CASSVASGTNNEQFF. CDR3 in DNA: TGTGCCAGCAGCGTGGCTAGCGGGACTAACAATGAGCAGTTCTTC.

J is TRBJ2-7 and V is TRBV29-1; 8 positions agree with TRBD1. The CDR3 loop spans 15 amino acids. CDR1 and CDR2 from the germline V gene are SQVTM and ANQGSEA. V lost 2 bases to trimming and J lost 0 bases; unmatched junction nucleotides: 6. The CDR3 loop reads CSVESSDRGSYEQYF. CDR3 DNA: TGCAGCGTTGAATCCTCCGACAGGGGCTCCTACGAGCAGTACTTC.

The chain links TRBV15 to TRBJ2-7; D gene unclear. The CDR3 runs 15 residues. Germline CDR1 reads LNHNV; CDR2 reads YYDKDF (reference sequence). With 1 base removed from V and 0 bases from J, the gap between germline ends came to 10 bases. The CDR3 nucleotides are TGTGCCACCAGCAGAGTCAAGGATAGCTCCTACGAGCAGTACTTC. Translating gives CATSRVKDSSYEQYF.

The rearrangement links TRBV10-3 to TRBJ2-2; TRBD2 might be the D (5 bases). There are 14 residues in the CDR3. The V end lost 6 bases, the J end lost 6 bases, and 14 bases lay between the germline ends. CDR1 is ENHRY, CDR2 SYGVKD, per germline. The CDR3 bases are TGTGCCATCAGCGTGAGGGTGGACGCCGGGGAGCTGTTTTTT. It specifies CAISVRVDAGELFF.